A selection of T cell receptor beta chains follows, all from one sample in a study of shared clonotypes between healthy human individuals. Profiled with immunoSEQ multiplex PCR; TCRdb holds only in-frame clones, not every one. The sample records 2 million to 3 million clones, over 85% being singletons. Sequencing input: naive CD4+ T cells from PBMCs. Receptor source: a man aged 18 to 29 in good health. Some clones in this sample may be carry-over from other donors' samples. Both conserved end residues are part of each CDR3. The D gene is left open where the match is weak. Size is omitted from some rows. Given values are once, few, many or a class for expanded clones.

V gene	clone size	J gene	D gene	CDR3 protein	CDR3 DNA
TRBV6-1	-	TRBJ1-5	TRBD1	CASSGPDRHSNQPQHF	TGTGCCAGCAGTGGACCGGACAGGCATAGCAATCAGCCCCAGCATTTT
TRBV18	few	TRBJ1-5	-	CASSPMGDSNQPQHF	TGTGCCAGCTCCCCGATGGGGGATAGCAATCAGCCCCAGCATTTT
TRBV6-6	few	TRBJ1-4	-	CASSLDMPEEKLFF	TGTGCCAGCAGTTTAGACATGCCTGAGGAAAAACTGTTTTTT
TRBV13	-	TRBJ2-2	-	CASSPRWQGLTGELFF	TGTGCCAGCAGCCCCCGGTGGCAGGGCTTGACCGGGGAGCTGTTTTTT
TRBV5-1	-	TRBJ2-7	TRBD1	CASSWGPGQGDYEQYF	TGCGCCAGCAGCTGGGGACCGGGACAGGGGGACTACGAGCAGTACTTC
TRBV10-3	-	TRBJ2-3	TRBD2	CAISEVAGVEDTQYF	TGTGCCATCAGTGAGGTAGCGGGAGTTGAGGATACGCAGTATTTT
TRBV2	-	TRBJ1-2	-	CASSESGPEAGGYTF	TGTGCCAGCAGTGAGAGTGGGCCGGAGGCGGGTGGCTACACCTTC
TRBV7-3	-	TRBJ2-1	TRBD2	CASSLSGPGSYNEQFF	TGTGCCAGCAGCCTTAGCGGGCCAGGCTCCTACAATGAGCAGTTCTTC
TRBV7-2	once	TRBJ2-2	-	CASSTRIRAGSPGELFF	TGTGCCAGCAGCACTAGGATACGGGCCGGGTCCCCCGGGGAGCTGTTTTTT
TRBV7-2	once	TRBJ2-5	-	CASSSVGSETQYF	TGTGCCAGCAGCTCCGTAGGCTCGGAGACCCAGTACTTC
TRBV9	-	TRBJ1-1	TRBD1	CASSVDGRGQGTEAFF	TGTGCCAGCAGCGTAGATGGACGGGGACAGGGCACTGAAGCTTTCTTT